Each of the 21 T cell receptor beta chains below was sequenced from the same sample in a study of shared clonotypes between healthy human individuals. Generated by immunoSEQ multiplex PCR, the TCRdb table keeps only in-frame clones and is missing some. Among around 2,000,000 clones listed, 85% to 95% were seen once. The sequenced sample was naive CD4+ T cells sorted from blood. This sample's subset: CD45RA+ positively selected. The source of these receptors is a man between 18 and 29 years old in good health.

The chain has TRBV9 and TRBJ2-1; D uncertain. Germline V CDR1 and CDR2: SGDLS, YYNGEE. Trimming removed 1 base at V and 2 bases at J, with 10 bases between. The CDR3 runs to 15 residues. The DNA of the CDR3 is TGTGCCAGCAGCGTATCCGGAGACCCCTACAATGAGCAGTTCTTC. Protein: CASSVSGDPYNEQFF.

The chain couples TRBV6-5 to TRBJ2-3; 10 positions agree with TRBD2. From germline, CDR1 is MNHEY and CDR2 SVGAGI. V was clipped by 8 bases and J by 6 bases; unmatched bases: 11. This CDR3 is built from 15 residues. The CDR3 protein is CASRTGLASGDTQYF. Here the CDR3 DNA reads TGTGCCAGCCGAACGGGACTAGCGAGTGGGGATACGCAGTATTTT.

The V and J genes are TRBV30 and TRBJ2-7; D possibly corresponds to TRBD1 (5 bases). The CDR3 runs to 12 residues. Germline values: CDR1 GTSNPN, CDR2 SVGIG (reference sequence). Trimming removed 5 bases at V and 5 bases at J, with 13 bases between. This chain's CDR3 is CAWGQGGDEQYF. The CDR3 DNA follows: TGTGCCTGGGGTCAGGGTGGCGACGAGCAGTACTTC. The complete variable domain, with remaining parts taken from reference TRBV30 and TRBJ2-7, reads SQTIHQWPATLVQPVGSPLSLECTVEGTSNPNLYWYRQAAGRGLQLLFYSVGIGQISSEVPQNLSASRPQDRQFILSSKKLLLSDSGFYLCAWGQGGDEQYFGPGTRLTVT.

The chain recombines TRBV7-2 with TRBJ1-1, with a tentative D call TRBD1 (5 bases). V lost 4 bases and J lost 6, with 15 bases in between. The CDR3 covers 14 residues. CDR1 SGHTA and CDR2 FQGNSA come from the germline V gene. The CDR3 DNA follows: TGTGCCAGCAGCTGGTTGTCTCGAGGGGCTGAAGCTTTCTTT. Its translation: CASSWLSRGAEAFF. The full variable domain, its missing parts supplied by reference TRBV7-2 and TRBJ1-1, is GAGVSQSPSNKVTEKGKDVELRCDPISGHTALYWYRQSLGQGLEFLIYFQGNSAPDKSGLPSDRFSAERTGGSVSTLTIQRTQQEDSAVYLCASSWLSRGAEAFFGQGTRLTVV.

This chain joins TRBV5-1 and TRBJ2-3; TRBD2 aligns across 8 bases. This CDR3 region has 15 residues. Per germline, CDR1 SGHRS and CDR2 YFSETQ. The V and J ends lost 6 bases and 1 base, in that order; junction bases with no gene match: 7. This CDR3 reads CASKRERGGTDTQYF. The CDR3 nucleotides read TGCGCCAGCAAGCGGGAGCGAGGGGGCACAGATACGCAGTATTTT. The whole variable domain, remainder taken from reference TRBV5-1 and TRBJ2-3, is KAGVTQTPRYLIKTRGQQVTLSCSPISGHRSVSWYQQTPGQGLQFLFEYFSETQRNKGNFPGRFSGRQFSNSRSEMNVSTLELGDSALYLCASKRERGGTDTQYFGPGTRLTVL.

Concerning this clone itself: Different DNA sequences within this sample yield the same CDR3. The rearrangement joins TRBV9 to TRBJ2-2, with D possibly TRBD2 on 5 matching bases. CDR1 and CDR2 from the germline V gene are SGDLS and YYNGEE. Trimming cost V 0 bases and J 0 bases, with 6 bases left between them. The CDR3 has 15 residues. Written as DNA, the CDR3 is TGTGCCAGCAGCGTAGACGGGGCGAACACCGGGGAGCTGTTTTTT. Translation gives CASSVDGANTGELFF.

The CDR3 here is CASSTSAGTNQQFF. CDR3 nucleotides: TGCGCCAGCAGTACCTCAGCTGGGACTAATCAGCAGTTCTTC. The rearrangement uses TRBV5-1 and TRBJ2-1; TRBD2 aligns across 7 bases. The trim removed 5 bases at V and 11 bases at J, leaving 13 bases unmatched. Germline V gene lookup returns CDR1 SGHRS and CDR2 YFSETQ. The CDR3 extends over 14 amino acids.

This chain joins TRBV6-5 and TRBJ1-4, with 9 nucleotides matching TRBD1. Germline CDR1 reads MNHEY; CDR2 reads SVGAGI. The CDR3 covers 14 residues. Trimming at V came to 3 bases and at J to 8 bases, leaving 4 bases not matched to a gene. The CDR3 nucleotides read TGTGCCAGCAGTTATTTGACAGGGGGAGAAAAACTGTTTTTT. Residues: CASSYLTGGEKLFF.

This chain joins TRBV6-1 and TRBJ2-7, with unresolved D. V was shortened by 1 base and J by 1 base, with 8 bases between the two germline ends. The CDR3 has 14 amino acids. CDR1 MNHNS and CDR2 SASEGT come from the germline V gene. The CDR3 region has the DNA TGTGCCAGCAGTGAAGAAAACTTTTCCTACGAGCAGTACTTC. It codes for CASSEENFSYEQYF.

The V and J genes are TRBV11-2 and TRBJ2-1; D is ambiguous. The CDR3 covers 13 residues. Germline V lookup: CDR1 SGHAT, CDR2 FQNNGV. The V gene lost 0 bases and the J gene lost 8 bases, with 8 bases spanning the gap. CDR3 nucleotides: TGTGCCAGCAGCTTAGATAGGTTGCATGAGCAGTTCTTC. Protein: CASSLDRLHEQFF.

The chain carries TRBV5-4 and TRBJ1-2; TRBD1 matches at 7 bases. With V trimmed by 4 bases and J by 4 bases, 10 bases remained unmatched. The CDR3 contains 15 residues. The germline V gene has CDR1 SGHNT and CDR2 YYREEE (reference sequence). The CDR3 protein is CASSLQGRNFYGYTF. Written as DNA, the CDR3 is TGTGCCAGCAGCCTACAGGGGCGCAATTTCTATGGCTACACCTTC.

The chain has TRBV6-6 and TRBJ2-5; D is perhaps TRBD1 or TRBD2 (7 bases each). Trimming shortened V by 3 bases and J by 3 bases, and 14 bases separated the two germline ends. Germline V gives CDR1 MNHNY, CDR2 SVGAGI (reference sequence). The CDR3 contains 15 residues. The DNA of the CDR3 is TGTGCCAGCAGTTATTACAGGGGAGGGGAAGAGACCCAGTACTTC. Its protein is CASSYYRGGEETQYF.

The rearrangement joins TRBV5-1 to TRBJ2-7; D uncertain. V lost 0 bases to trimming and J lost 5 bases, with 12 bases between them. The CDR3 contains 14 residues. Germline lookup yields CDR1 SGHRS and CDR2 YFSETQ. CDR3 DNA: TGCGCCAGCAGCTTGGGTGAGTCGACGCACGAGCAGTACTTC. Encoded protein: CASSLGESTHEQYF.

The chain recombines TRBV5-6 with TRBJ1-1; D remains ambiguous. V gave up 1 base and J gave up 4 bases, with 5 bases separating them. The CDR3 runs to 12 residues. Germline CDR1 reads SGHDT; CDR2 reads YYEEEE. CDR3 sequence: CASSLWFTEAFF. DNA of the CDR3: TGTGCCAGCAGCTTGTGGTTCACTGAAGCTTTCTTT.

Remarks on this clone: Different DNA sequences within this sample yield the same CDR3. This chain uses TRBV28 with TRBJ1-5; unclear D gene. The V and J ends lost 3 bases and 2 bases respectively, with 11 bases between them. This CDR3 region has 15 residues. Per the germline V gene, CDR1 is MDHEN and CDR2 is SYDVKM. CDR3 bases: TGTGCCAGCAGTTTGGTCACCGGGGGCAATCAGCCCCAGCATTTT. The encoded protein is CASSLVTGGNQPQHF.

The chain recombines TRBV4-1 with TRBJ2-3, with D unresolved. The germline gives CDR1 MGHRA, CDR2 YSYEKL. This CDR3 has 16 amino acids. The V gene lost 0 bases and the J gene lost 4 bases, with 14 bases spanning the gap. CDR3 region: CASSQEGLRSSDTQYF. CDR3 sequence (DNA): TGCGCCAGCAGCCAAGAAGGCCTCCGTAGCTCAGATACGCAGTATTTT.

The chain links TRBV7-9 to TRBJ2-1; TRBD1 is a possible D gene (6 bases). Germline V gene data show CDR1 as SEHNR and CDR2 as FQNEAQ (reference sequence). V was trimmed by 2 bases and J by 8 bases, leaving 13 bases between them. The CDR3 length is 14 residues. The CDR3 region has the DNA TGTGCCAGCAGCTTACGTGCAGGGGCATATGAGCAGTTCTTC. Its protein product is CASSLRAGAYEQFF.

Concerning this clone itself: At the DNA level, this CDR3 is encoded by other sequences in the same sample as well. The chain recombines TRBV6-1 with TRBJ2-5; 7 nucleotides agree with TRBD2. V gave up 3 bases and J gave up 5 bases; unmatched junction bases: 3. The V gene's germline CDR1 is MNHNS and CDR2 SASEGT. The CDR3 is 13 residues long. The CDR3 protein is CASSERGRETQYF. The CDR3 nucleotides are TGTGCCAGCAGTGAGCGGGGGAGGGAGACCCAGTACTTC.

This chain links TRBV7-2 with TRBJ1-2, with a tentative D call TRBD1 (5 bases). The V and J ends lost 3 bases and 8 bases respectively, with 16 bases between them. The germline gives CDR1 SGHTA, CDR2 FQGNSA. This CDR3 contains 14 residues. The CDR3 region has the DNA TGTGCCAGCAGCTTTTTGTCCATAGGGGTAGGCTACACCTTC. This codes for CASSFLSIGVGYTF.

Concerning this clone itself: In the same sample, other DNA sequences code for this CDR3. The chain joins TRBV29-1 to TRBJ2-3; D is possibly TRBD1 (5 bases). Per the germline V gene, CDR1 is SQVTM and CDR2 is ANQGSEA. The ends were cut back, 4 bases at V and 3 bases at J, with 8 bases in the middle. This CDR3 is built from 12 residues. In DNA form, the CDR3 reads TGCAGCGTTGGAAGGGGAACAGATACGCAGTATTTT. This encodes CSVGRGTDTQYF.

This clone was seen a single time. The CDR3: CASRTPGQGYEQYF. The CDR3 bases are TGTGCCAGCAGAACACCGGGACAGGGCTACGAGCAGTACTTC. The V and J genes are TRBV5-5 and TRBJ2-7; 9 nucleotides line up with TRBD1. This CDR3 contains 14 residues. CDR1 and CDR2 from the germline V gene are SGHKS and YYEKEE (reference sequence). The J segment lost 3 bases and the V segment lost 5 bases, leaving 6 bases of the junction unmatched.